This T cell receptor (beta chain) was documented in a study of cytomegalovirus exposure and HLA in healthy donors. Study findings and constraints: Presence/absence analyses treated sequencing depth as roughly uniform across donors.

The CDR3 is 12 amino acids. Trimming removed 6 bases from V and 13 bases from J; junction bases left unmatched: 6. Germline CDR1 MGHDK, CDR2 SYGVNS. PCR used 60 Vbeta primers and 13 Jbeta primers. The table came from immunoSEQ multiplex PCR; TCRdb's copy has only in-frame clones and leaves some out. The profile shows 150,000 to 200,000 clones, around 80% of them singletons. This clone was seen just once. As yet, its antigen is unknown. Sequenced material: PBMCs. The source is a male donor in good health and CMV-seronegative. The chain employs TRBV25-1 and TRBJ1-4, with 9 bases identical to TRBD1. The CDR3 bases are TGTGCCAGCAGCCTCGGGACAGGGCTACTGTTTTTT. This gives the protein CASSLGTGLLFF.